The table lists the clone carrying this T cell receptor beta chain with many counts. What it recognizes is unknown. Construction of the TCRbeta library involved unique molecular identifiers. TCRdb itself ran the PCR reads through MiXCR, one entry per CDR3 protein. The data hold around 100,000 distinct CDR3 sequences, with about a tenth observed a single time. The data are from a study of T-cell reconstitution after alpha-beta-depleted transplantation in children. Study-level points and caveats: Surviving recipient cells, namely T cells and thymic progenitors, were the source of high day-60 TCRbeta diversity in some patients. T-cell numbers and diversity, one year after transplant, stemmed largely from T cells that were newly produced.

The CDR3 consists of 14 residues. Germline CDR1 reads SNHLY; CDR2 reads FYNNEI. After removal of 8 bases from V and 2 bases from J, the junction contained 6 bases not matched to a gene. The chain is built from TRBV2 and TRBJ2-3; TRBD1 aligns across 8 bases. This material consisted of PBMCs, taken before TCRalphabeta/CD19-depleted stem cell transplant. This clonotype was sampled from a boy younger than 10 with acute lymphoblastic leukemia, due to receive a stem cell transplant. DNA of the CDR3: TGTGCCAGCGGGGGACAGGCGGACACAGATACGCAGTATTTT. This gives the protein CASGGQADTDTQYF.